This entry describes one T cell receptor (beta chain). This specimen belongs to a study of identical twins. TCRdb recomputed calls from the 5' RACE reads with MiXCR, one row per CDR3 protein. The table shows about 550,000 distinct CDR3 sequences, with about 20% occurring only once. These same data were also listed under a study on yellow fever vaccine responses in identical twins.

The source material was CD4+ T cells sorted from blood. This TCR came from a woman between 18 and 30 years old in good health.

The CDR3: CATSGTGYLTDTQYF. CDR3 sequence (DNA): TGTGCCACCAGTGGGACAGGCTATCTCACAGATACGCAGTATTTT. The J gene is TRBJ2-3, the V gene TRBV24-1; 7 bases are a match to TRBD1. Germline CDR1 is KGHDR and CDR2 is SFDVKD. With 5 bases clipped from V and 2 bases from J, the junction kept 6 bases outside the gene matches. This CDR3 is 15 amino acids long.